The following is a T cell receptor beta chain sequence with its context. This clonotype was recorded many times. This clone's antigen is unknown. The input lacks base qualities; no much larger clone sits a single base away. The data derive from a study of T cells in Graves' hyperthyroidism and ophthalmopathy (dated by TCRdb to the late 2010s). For the wider study: Peripheral blood was sampled at the time of initial diagnosis, prior to any treatment. To identify distinguishing TCR V-J signatures, a discovery cohort of around 100 patients was used, comprising fewer than 45 with Graves' ophthalmopathy and about 59 with stable Graves' hyperthyroidism. After sampling, hyperthyroidism patients received methimazole starting at 30 mg daily, and ophthalmopathy patients received high-dose intravenous methylprednisolone. The paper reports TCR Vbeta CDR3 sequencing of 130 to 150 peripheral blood samples: 43 ophthalmopathy, 70 to 85 hyperthyroidism and 17 progressor patients. Prospective prediction of ophthalmopathy was tested in an independent validation cohort of some 19 hyperthyroidism patients and around 16 patients who later progressed to ophthalmopathy. The 100 discovery patients were divided at random into training and test sets in a 7:3 ratio. In six Graves' hyperthyroidism patients, the study also compared T-cell repertoires from thyroid tissue with T-cell repertoires from blood. On the study overall, not on this receptor specifically: Most expanded thyroid clonotypes (frequency above 0.001) were also found in blood, which suggests that blood repertoires may mirror thyroid immune responses. During validation, the model predicted progression to ophthalmopathy a median of roughly six months ahead of onset, with around 71% sensitivity and 72.22% specificity. Ophthalmopathy was separated from stable hyperthyroidism by a 13 V-J signature model, with approximately 89% sensitivity and 81% to 82% specificity obtained in cross-validation and 80%/75% obtained in testing. No statistical method was used to fix the sample size in advance, and group allocation was not hidden from the investigators.

The TCR beta CDR3 regions were amplified from RNA transcripts. For the first round of RT-PCR on the TCR CDR3, the HTBI primer set was used together with the Qiagen OneStep RT-PCR kit. A second multiplex PCR round built the libraries, followed by size selection and purification. Paired-end sequencing of the libraries was performed with 100 bp reads on an Illumina HiSeq2000. The authors processed their data as follows. SOAPnuke was used to process the raw data, removing reads that contained adapters or uncalled bases, had a mean Phred below 15, or lacked an exact match to the constant primer or identifier. COPE v1.2.5 was used to merge high-quality paired reads, and clonotypes were defined as unique nucleotide sequences. MiTCR v1.1 was used to align the clonotypes against IMGT TRBV, TRBD and TRBJ reference segments. The analysis was restricted to V-J combinations with a frequency above 0.0001, which together covered over 99% of the repertoires. A TCS score was defined as the ratio between F50 (clonal expansion) and ExV (chaos), using BLOSUM62-based TCRdist between CDR3 peptides within each V-J. Welch's t-statistics and random forest reduced 450 to 600 V-J features to some 14, which were used in a naive Bayes classifier (R e1071). TCRdb reprocessing: public reads trimmed at Q25 with fastp, clones called with MiXCR, in-frame beta chains kept. One record per CDR3 amino acid sequence lists the most common genes and DNA. These V and J calls rely on TCRdb rather than the paper's analysis. This sample comprises under 350,000 distinct CDR3 sequences, 20% to 30% of them detected only once. The ten largest clones represent 20% to 30% of the sample.

Hyperthyroidism patients were newly diagnosed, had a disease duration of under 2 months, and were aged 18 to 65 years. Exclusion was applied to patients with uncontrolled infections, other autoimmune diseases, pregnancy or lactation. Diagnoses were based on clinical symptoms, serum thyroxine and TRAb, thyroid ultrasound and orbital computed tomography. Blood from progressor patients was collected at the time of first diagnosis with hyperthyroidism, before any ophthalmopathy symptoms had appeared. PBMCs were isolated from around 10 ml of fresh peripheral blood by Ficoll-Paque density gradient centrifugation. Patients classed as progressors first received a Graves' hyperthyroidism diagnosis and then went on to develop ophthalmopathy during follow-up. Total RNA was extracted with Trizol reagent, and quality was checked on an Agilent 2100 Bioanalyzer. The germline V gene provides CDR1 LGHNT and CDR2 FRNRAP. V ends up 7 bases short and J 8 bases short, with an unmatched junction base count of 13. Its CDR3 holds 15 amino acids, cysteine through phenylalanine. Only the CDR3 portion is preserved as DNA: 45 bases, with reading frame beginning at the first base.

The V gene is TRBV12-5 and the J gene is TRBJ1-2; the junction holds 10 bases that match TRBD1. The sequencing sample was made of blood. The TCR was taken from a man in his forties with Graves' hyperthyroidism that later progressed to Graves' ophthalmopathy. The CDR3 reads CASAAGTGVLGGYTF. The sequenced DNA is TGTGCTAGTGCCGCAGGGACAGGGGTATTGGGGGGCTACACCTTC.